This TCR beta chain was recovered during a study of shared clonotypes between healthy human individuals. Study-level background: Per donor, CD8 memory used one plate, CD8 naive used two, CD4 memory used three and CD4 naive used three. Study results and caveats: The genetic and exposure-history diversity represented was limited by few donors. Naive CD4 clonotypes were shared across a few donors at approximately 5.3%.

For every subset, genomic DNA was evenly distributed across several immunoSEQ plates. Profiled with immunoSEQ multiplex PCR; TCRdb holds only in-frame clones, not every one. The profile covers 200,000 to 250,000 clones, with approximately 70% appearing a single time and around 10% taken by the ten largest. The sample holds one count of this clone. Its antigen is still unknown. The receptor's source is a man aged 25-45 years in good health. The specimen sequenced was memory CD4+ T cells sorted from blood. The subset here: CD45RA-negative fraction.

The CDR3, as DNA: TGTGCCAGCAGCATTTATGCGACAGAAGAGACCCAGTACTTC. Translation: CASSIYATEETQYF. The rearrangement uses TRBV7-4 and TRBJ2-5; tentative D call: TRBD1 (5 bases). The CDR3 is 14 amino acids. V lost 5 bases, J lost 3 bases, and 13 bases lay in between. Germline CDR1 and CDR2: SGHVT and SQSDAQ. The entire variable domain, with the rest obtained from reference TRBV7-4 and TRBJ2-5, is as follows: GAGVSQSPRYKVAKRGRDVALRCDSISGHVTLYWYRQTLGQGSEVLTYSQSDAQRDKSGRPSGRFSAERPERSVSTLKIQRTEQGDSAVYLCASSIYATEETQYFGPGTRLLVL.